Each of the 10 T cell receptor beta chains below was sequenced from the same sample in a study of healthy donors' naive CD4 and CD8 T cells. Each TCR library used around 540 ng of total RNA and a linear amplification protocol. TCRdb re-derived calls from the reads in MiXCR, one entry per CDR3 protein. The table has roughly 200,000 distinct CDR3 sequences, around three quarters seen once. Sequencing was performed on naive CD4+ and CD8+ T cells sorted from blood, pooled from several donors. These receptors all come from a pool of human donors in good health; the sample pools cells from several healthy donors.

J is TRBJ2-1 and V is TRBV6-5; 15 positions agree with TRBD2. Unmatched junction bases numbered 14, after V lost 7 bases and J lost 4 bases. Looked up from germline, CDR1 is MNHEY and CDR2 is SVGAGI. The CDR3 runs 19 residues. The CDR3 DNA reads as TGTGCCAGCACGAGATCAGGACTAGCGGGAGGGAGGATTTACAATGAGCAGTTCTTC. It yields the protein CASTRSGLAGGRIYNEQFF.

By sample fraction, this clonotype is medium-sized. The chain couples TRBV6-5 to TRBJ2-1, with 10 bases fitting TRBD1. J lost 7 bases, V lost 6 bases, and 6 bases had no gene match. This CDR3 comprises 14 residues. Germline loops: CDR1 MNHEY, CDR2 SVGAGI. The CDR3, as DNA: TGTGCCAGCAGGAGACAGGGGGCGGGAAATGAGCAGTTCTTC. Translation: CASRRQGAGNEQFF.

The V gene is TRBV5-1, the J gene TRBJ1-4, with a weak D call TRBD1 (5 bases). Germline CDR1 is SGHRS and CDR2 is YFSETQ. With 0 bases removed from V and 5 bases from J, the gap between germline ends came to 11 bases. This CDR3 is built from 15 residues. CDR3 residues: CASSLAQGLNEKLFF. The CDR3 DNA reads as TGCGCCAGCAGCTTGGCCCAGGGTTTAAATGAAAAACTGTTTTTT.

The chain is built from TRBV6-2 or TRBV6-3 and TRBJ1-2; 7 nucleotides line up with TRBD1. The CDR3 is 13 amino acids. After removal of 6 bases from V and 7 bases from J, the junction contained 8 bases not matched to a gene. Germline lookup yields CDR1 MNHEY and CDR2 SVGEGT. CDR3 nucleotide sequence: TGTGCCAGCAGGCAGACAGGGATTCCTGGCTACACCTTC. It is translated as CASRQTGIPGYTF.

The chain combines TRBV12-3 or TRBV12-4 with TRBJ2-1, with TRBD1 matching 7 bases. CDR3 length: 16 residues. Losses at the gene ends were 7 bases for V and 0 bases for J; bases not matched to a gene: 9. CDR3 in amino acids: CASIHRGPSSYNEQFF. The CDR3 bases are TGTGCCAGCATCCATAGGGGGCCAAGCTCCTACAATGAGCAGTTCTTC.

This chain links TRBV28 with TRBJ2-7; perhaps TRBD2 as D (6 bases). V lost 5 bases to trimming and J lost 5 bases, with 16 bases between them. The CDR3 is 14 residues long. Germline CDR1 and CDR2: MDHEN and SYDVKM. The CDR3 DNA reads as TGTGCCAGCAGTCCGCGGGACCTCTACCACGAGCAGTACTTC. This gives the protein CASSPRDLYHEQYF.

The V and J genes are TRBV29-1 and TRBJ1-5; D may be TRBD1 (5 bases). The CDR3 is made up of 12 amino acids. Trimming stripped 5 bases from V and 6 bases from J, with 11 bases between. CDR1 is SQVTM and CDR2 is ANQGSEA in the germline V gene. The CDR3 bases are TGCAGCGTTAGGGCAACAGGTCAGCCCCAGCATTTT. Translation gives CSVRATGQPQHF.

J is TRBJ2-3 and V is TRBV5-6; 9 bases line up with TRBD1. With 4 bases clipped from V and 4 bases from J, the junction kept 10 bases outside the gene matches. Germline V CDR1 and CDR2: SGHDT, YYEEEE. There are 16 residues in the CDR3. CDR3 nucleotide sequence: TGTGCCAGCAGCGTGTTGGGACAGGGTAGGTCAGATACGCAGTATTTT. Translated: CASSVLGQGRSDTQYF.

V usage is TRBV30 and J usage is TRBJ1-2; D is perhaps TRBD1 (5 bases). Germline-derived CDR1 and CDR2 are GTSNPN and SVGIG (reference sequence). The CDR3 contains 14 residues. Deletions cut 1 base from V and 0 bases from J, with 9 bases between. The CDR3 region is CAWSGGPSNYGYTF. The CDR3 DNA reads as TGTGCCTGGAGTGGGGGACCCTCTAACTATGGCTACACCTTC.

CDR3 DNA: TGTGCCAGCAAGTCTGGGGCCAACGTCCTGACTTTC. It specifies CASKSGANVLTF. The genes are TRBV19 and TRBJ2-6, with D uncertain. Deletions cut 9 bases from V and 1 base from J, with 4 bases between. Germline lookup yields CDR1 LNHDA and CDR2 SQIVND (reference sequence). The CDR3 extends over 12 amino acids.